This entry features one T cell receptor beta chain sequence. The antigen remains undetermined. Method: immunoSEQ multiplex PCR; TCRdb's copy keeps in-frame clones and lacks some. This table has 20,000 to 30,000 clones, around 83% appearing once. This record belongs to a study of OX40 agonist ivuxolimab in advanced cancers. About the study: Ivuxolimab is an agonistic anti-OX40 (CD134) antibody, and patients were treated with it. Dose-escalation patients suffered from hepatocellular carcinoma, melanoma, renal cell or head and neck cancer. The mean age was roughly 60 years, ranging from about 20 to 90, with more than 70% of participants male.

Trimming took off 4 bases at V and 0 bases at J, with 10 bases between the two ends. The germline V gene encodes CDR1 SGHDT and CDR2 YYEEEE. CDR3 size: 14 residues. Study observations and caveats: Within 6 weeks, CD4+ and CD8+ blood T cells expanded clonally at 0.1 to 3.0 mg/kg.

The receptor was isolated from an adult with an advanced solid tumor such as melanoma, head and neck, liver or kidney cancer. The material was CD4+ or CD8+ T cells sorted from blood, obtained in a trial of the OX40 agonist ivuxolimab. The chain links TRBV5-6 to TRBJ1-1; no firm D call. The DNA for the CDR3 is TGTGCCAGCAGCCGAAGTGGTATGAACACTGAAGCTTTCTTT. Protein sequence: CASSRSGMNTEAFF.